A single TCR beta chain is shown here with its context. The specificity of this receptor is unknown. Base qualities are missing; no much larger clone stands one base away. This specimen belongs to a study of cytomegalovirus exposure and HLA in healthy donors (dated by TCRdb to 2015 to 2018). About the investigation overall: According to an earlier analysis of around 600 of the donors, some 180 million T cells yielded 117 million unique TCR beta sequences and more than 250 Gb of sequence data. An early release that covered about 600 HLA-typed donors contained approximately 300 gigabases of sequencing data and some 87 million unique TCR sequences. Of the roughly 390 genotyped donors, 65% to 90% fell in the genetic ancestry cluster associated with self-reported Caucasian donors. The study aimed to test whether signatures of past pathogen exposure could be identified by cataloging public T cell receptors. The T cell repertoires of under 750 subjects were profiled by immunosequencing and related to cytomegalovirus serostatus. Along with the roughly 700-subject first cohort, a separate validation cohort of 120 different subjects was used. To predict cytomegalovirus infection status, the study combined high-throughput TCR immunosequencing, statistical association of individual TCRs with disease status, and machine learning. To study patterns of TCR occurrence, a later analysis re-analyzed previously published TCR beta repertoires from 700 or so donors and added high-resolution HLA genotyping. In the later analysis, no new phenotypic data were used to find candidate immune exposures; instead, reliance was placed on TCR beta sequences and their occurrence across donors. To decide whether each TCR beta V gene segment behaved as functional or pseudogenic, an earlier analysis of 587 of the donors relied on high-throughput TCR beta sequencing. Donor age, sex, ethnicity and CMV serostatus were compiled together with the repertoire data. A later genetic analysis took genome-wide SNP genotypes for about 55% of the 666 donors and used that subset as a discovery cohort. All discovery cohort repertoires had been generated on a single sequencing platform. HLA typing included class I and class II loci at four-digit resolution. The number of typed donors differed by locus: 629-630 for A, B, C, DRB1 and DQB1; approximately 530 for DQA1; about 600 for DPA1; and about 470 for DPB1. Roughly 5 DR-DQ haplotypes were handled as single units for association and clustering, since linkage in the cohort was strong. Among 300 to 500 genotyped donors of the cohort, an average of approximately 240,000 unique TCR beta nucleotide sequences was sequenced per donor, of which about 19% were non-productive.

Library preparation employed the immunoSEQ multiplex PCR assay. The multiplex PCR relied on a mix of 60 forward primers for TCR Vbeta segments and 13 reverse primers for TCR Jbeta segments. A multiplex PCR assay on genomic DNA amplified the CDR3 region of rearranged TCR beta genes. The amplified TCR beta libraries were sequenced on the Illumina HiSeq System as 87-base-pair reads. The study's own analysis went as follows. In a later analysis, 77 million or so unique TCR beta chains were counted across the roughly 670 repertoires, and around 10 million of these chains were shared by at least two donors. Raw reads were error-corrected and collapsed into unique sequences by a nearest-neighbor algorithm in which closely related sequences were merged to remove PCR and sequencing errors. V, D and J gene segments were assigned by aligning CDR3 sequences to IMGT reference sequences. For a sequence to be retained, a match of at least six nucleotides to both a V gene segment and a J gene segment was required. A rearrangement counted as productive if the CDR3 had no stop codons and remained in frame with V and J, and every other rearrangement counted as non-productive. CDR3 was defined according to IMGT convention as the region running from the second conserved V-encoded cysteine to the conserved J-encoded phenylalanine. Sequences without an unambiguous match to a single V gene segment were excluded from the earlier analysis of several hundred of the donors. In an earlier analysis of some 590 of the donors, a V segment was called functional when productive rearrangements were above 56.7%, and segregating when the standard deviation between donors exceeded 5%. To diagnose cytomegalovirus status from the catalog of TCR beta chain sequences, a statistical classification framework was built. A later analysis assigned V and J genes by comparing TCR nucleotide sequences with IMGT/GENE-DB human TR gene sequences. The TCRdist pipeline was used in a later analysis to assign CDR3 sequences and most-parsimonious VDJ recombination scenarios. A later analysis defined each TCR beta chain by its CDR3 amino acid sequence plus V-gene family, and excluded reads lacking a unique V-gene family. As a way to deal with suspected cross-contamination and a sequencing artifact, a later analysis dropped nearly 600 nucleotide sequences that were highly shared and had low generation probability. For each public chain, a later analysis derived a clonal expansion index from normalized ranks of inferred template counts within each repertoire. A later analysis computed generation probabilities with a VDJ recombination model fitted to out-of-frame rearrangements, and checked the results against IGoR. A later analysis scored TCR-TCR, TCR-HLA and TCR-CMV co-occurrence with hypergeometric tests, applying a repertoire-size bias correction to TCR pairs. To estimate false discovery rates, a later analysis permuted the HLA or CMV assignments 20 times. In a later analysis, co-occurring TCRs were grouped using DBSCAN, with TCRdist sequence similarity added in when clustering inside HLA-allele-positive subsets. Co-occurrence clustering excluded repertoires with fewer than 30,000 or more than 120,000 public chains, plus five with anomalous nucleotide sharing. In TCRdb, the immuneACCESS table is reduced to in-frame sequences with V and J assigned. These tables do not hold every clone; where another copy was compared, an unresolved V gene accounts for under half, and the others remain unexplained. V and J calls and clone size follow that table, whereas D and trimming were derived from the DNA. This sample lists about 180,000 clones; about 83% were detected once. The ten largest clonotypes hold around 5% of the sample.

The cohort comprised 666 healthy bone marrow donors. All cohort members were sampled while nominally healthy, although unrecorded immune exposures were likely present. The donor tested CMV seropositive, placing the donor among the roughly 300 seropositive members of the cohort. Every donor gave a peripheral blood sample, and the peripheral blood mononuclear cells from that sample were used for TCR beta sequencing. Genomic DNA extraction from the blood cell samples was performed with the Qiagen DNeasy Blood Extraction Kit. Results the study describes overall, beyond this receptor: According to the authors, the approach could potentially be generalized to other disease states and immunological phenotypes. For the cohort, immune exposure information was limited to CMV serostatus. Specific HLA alleles were associated with 15,000 to 20,000 TCR beta sequences at a false discovery rate of 0.05 in a later analysis. Most TCR sequences were seen in very few donors, while some public TCRs were found in many individuals. Correlated functional status among segregating V segments might reflect linkage disequilibrium, but an unknown experimental factor could not be ruled out. In an earlier analysis of 587 of the donors, most TCR beta V segments appeared in productive rearrangements about 90% or about 30% of the time, broadly matching IMGT annotations. Only TCR beta chains were sequenced in this cohort, and the absence of alpha or paired-chain data limited detectable features. According to a later analysis, parvovirus B19, influenza, CMV and Epstein-Barr virus appeared linked to several top co-occurrence clusters. A later genetic analysis associated a missense DCLRE1C variant with V-gene and J-gene trimming of TCR beta chains, and an independent cohort replicated the association. Assigning TCR associations to individual alleles was difficult when HLA alleles, especially DR and DQ, strongly co-occurred. The classifier was reported to diagnose cytomegalovirus status with high specificity and sensitivity in both the original and validation cohorts. Presence/absence analyses assumed roughly uniform sequencing depth across donors, an assumption that may not hold. In a later analysis, HLA-associated TCR beta chains were found to be more clonally expanded and to have lower generation probabilities than equally common non-associated chains. A later analysis found that most CMV-associated TCR beta chains appeared HLA-restricted, with HLA associations seemingly driven largely by CMV exposure. A further reported finding was that TCR beta sequences accurately predicted the HLA-A and HLA-B alleles for most subjects in the first cohort. Some IMGT-functional V segments, including TRBV6-2 and TRBV6-3, could not be distinguished by the 87-base-pair reads and were therefore excluded. The study listed 150 to 200 TCR beta chains as associated with cytomegalovirus. A few of the identified cytomegalovirus-associated TCR beta chains were confirmed in vitro to be specific for cytomegalovirus antigens. Compared with the roughly 710-donor mean, donors in an Asian-associated ancestry cluster had fewer N-insertions in productive TCRs, according to a later genetic analysis. Because HLA typing was unavailable for some donors at each locus, only the typed subset was used in association tests. In a later analysis, the rate of TCR association differed among HLA loci, with DRB1 alleles having the most associated TCRs and HLA-C alleles having the fewest. The earlier analysis of 587 of the donors excluded fewer than 20 rarely observed V segments, including chromosome 9 orphons, because counts were too low. A cluster of highly shared sequence variants was judged likely to represent a technical artifact of the sequencing pipeline.

From the cysteine through the phenylalanine, the CDR3 covers 13 amino acids. Just CDR3 DNA is preserved here, 39 bases in frame from base 1. Cut back by 4 bases and 4 bases, the V and J ends lie 11 bases apart. CDR1 and CDR2 are read off the germline V gene as SQVTM and ANQGSEA. The chain is assembled from TRBV29-1 and TRBJ1-3; the D gene lacks a confident call. The sequence was collected from a girl aged 10 to 17 in good health and CMV-seropositive. Sequencing was done on a sample of PBMCs. The CDR3 reads CSVVGLAGNTIYF. The DNA sequence is given as TGCAGCGTTGTGGGCCTAGCAGGAAACACCATATATTTT.